These 4 T cell receptor beta chains share one sample of origin, sequenced in a study of CD8 T cells in Susac syndrome. Reverse transcription of about 0.5 to 1 ug RNA was carried out with random hexamers. TCRdb processed the immunoSEQ multiplex PCR reads anew with MiXCR; each CDR3 protein has one entry. The table includes under 200,000 distinct CDR3 sequences, around 95% detected once. The sample taken for sequencing was CD4+ T cells from PBMCs. Receptors were obtained from a human donor with Susac syndrome.

This rearrangement joins TRBV12-3 or TRBV12-4 to TRBJ1-5; tentative D call: TRBD1 (5 bases). V lost 3 bases and J 0 bases, leaving 12 bases between the germline ends. This CDR3 is built from 16 residues. CDR3 sequence reads: CASSLSGQNSNQPQHF. CDR3 nucleotide sequence: TGTGCCAGCAGTTTGTCAGGGCAGAATAGCAATCAGCCCCAGCATTTT.

This chain uses TRBV20-1 with TRBJ2-7; 7 bases agree with TRBD2. With 6 bases clipped from V and 5 bases from J, the junction kept 16 bases outside the gene matches. Germline CDR1 reads DFQATT; CDR2 reads SNEGSKA (reference sequence). The CDR3 covers 15 residues. As DNA, the CDR3 is TGCAGTGCCCTTCAGGCGGGAGCTGGAGGACACGAGCAGTACTTC. It specifies CSALQAGAGGHEQYF.

The CDR3 DNA is TGCAGTGCTAGTGGGACCACAGTAGGCGAGCAGTACTTC. Encoded protein: CSASGTTVGEQYF. This sequence joins TRBV20-1 and TRBJ2-7, with D perhaps being TRBD1 or TRBD2 (5 bases each). The length of the CDR3 is 13 residues. CDR1 and CDR2 (germline): DFQATT, SNEGSKA (reference sequence). V was cut by 3 bases and J by 6 bases, with 15 bases left in between.

This clonotype appeared a single time. This chain joins TRBV20-1 and TRBJ1-2; no firm D call. Germline CDR1 reads DFQATT; CDR2 reads SNEGSKA (reference sequence). CDR3 length: 14 amino acids. The V end was cut by 4 bases, the J end by 7 bases, with 19 bases between. Written as DNA, the CDR3 is TGCAGTGCTAACCCTGGTCTTCCCGGCCTTGGCTACACCTTC. Translated: CSANPGLPGLGYTF.